The 2 T cell receptor beta chains below all came from one sample that was sequenced in a study of T-cell memory formation after mild COVID-19. TCRdb recomputed calls from the 5' RACE reads with MiXCR, one row per CDR3 protein. Of fewer than 400,000 distinct CDR3 sequences listed, 13% are singletons. Sequenced sample: PBMCs or a T cell subset sorted from them (not recorded which). The receptors shown here come from a man aged 18 to 30 who had mild COVID-19 (a few samples of this study predate the infection). Cell type and time point are not known.

This clonotype was recorded at least ten times. This chain links TRBV7-2 with TRBJ2-1; 13 nucleotides agree with TRBD2. Trimming took 5 bases from V and 11 from J; bases not matched to a gene: 6. This CDR3 comprises 14 residues. Germline-derived CDR1 and CDR2 are SGHTA and FQGNSA. The CDR3 sequence is CASSPTSGGPKQFF. The CDR3 DNA sequence: TGTGCCAGCAGCCCGACTAGCGGGGGGCCCAAGCAGTTCTTC.

The chain carries TRBV6-5 and TRBJ1-4; maybe TRBD1 (5 bases). Trimming pared 6 bases from V and 6 bases from J, leaving 14 bases between. Germline loops: CDR1 MNHEY, CDR2 SVGAGI. The CDR3 loop spans 14 amino acids. For the CDR3, the DNA is TGTGCCAGCAGGACCCGGGGGTGGGATGAAAAACTGTTTTTT. Translated, it gives CASRTRGWDEKLFF.